The clone carrying this T cell receptor (beta chain) occurred a few times. What it binds is not known. The sample originates from a study of beta chain features in type 1 diabetes. General study findings and limits: There was a moderate but significant shortening of TCRB CDR3s in all four CD4+ subsets of Type 1 diabetes patients.

The CDR3 consists of 16 residues. The germline V gene has CDR1 SGHNT and CDR2 YYREEE (reference sequence). J lost 0 bases, V lost 7 bases, and 9 bases had no gene match. The whole isolated RNA underwent reverse transcription, so sequencing captured expressed TCRB transcripts. Libraries were prepared by immunoSEQ multiplex PCR; TCRdb keeps only in-frame clonotypes and omits some of them. This sample has hundreds of thousands of clones, with 15% found just once. The clonotype originates from a man between 18 and 35 years old with type 1 diabetes. Sequencing was carried out using naive CD4+ T cells from blood. This sequence joins TRBV5-4 and TRBJ2-5; 10 positions match TRBD2. Here the CDR3 reads CASSGTSVSYQETQYF. CDR3 nucleotide sequence: TGTGCCAGCTCCGGGACTAGCGTTTCGTACCAAGAGACCCAGTACTTC.